Following are 3 T cell receptor beta chains from one sample sequenced in a study of T cells in Graves' hyperthyroidism and ophthalmopathy. RNA transcripts were the template for amplifying TCR beta CDR3 regions. The study used the HTBI primer set for a first-round RT-PCR of the TCR CDR3. Each CDR3 protein gets one entry after TCRdb re-called the multiplex PCR reads with MiXCR. Of a few hundred thousand distinct CDR3 sequences listed, about a sixth are singletons. Sequenced material: blood. Every receptor here comes from a woman in her twenties or thirties with Graves' hyperthyroidism.

This clonotype was observed a few times. The V call is TRBV11-1, the J call TRBJ1-2, with a tentative D call TRBD1 (5 bases). The CDR3 contains 14 residues. Trimming took 5 bases from V and 3 from J, leaving 13 bases between them. Germline V gives CDR1 SGHAT, CDR2 FQDESV (reference sequence). CDR3 in amino acids: CASSQGTPDYGYTF. The DNA for the CDR3 is TGTGCCAGCAGCCAAGGGACCCCGGACTATGGCTACACCTTC.

This clonotype has a handful of counts. V usage is TRBV30 and J usage is TRBJ2-1, with 9 bases fitting TRBD2. CDR3 length: 15 residues. Germline V lookup: CDR1 GTSNPN, CDR2 SVGIG (reference sequence). V lost 1 base to trimming and J lost 8 bases; unmatched junction nucleotides: 9. The CDR3 region is CAWSGWREGLHEQFF. CDR3 coding DNA: TGTGCCTGGAGTGGATGGCGGGAGGGCCTCCATGAGCAGTTCTTC. The variable domain in full, completed from reference TRBV30 and TRBJ2-1, reads SQTIHQWPATLVQPVGSPLSLECTVEGTSNPNLYWYRQAAGRGLQLLFYSVGIGQISSEVPQNLSASRPQDRQFILSSKKLLLSDSGFYLCAWSGWREGLHEQFFGPGTRLTVL.

The sample holds a few counts of this clonotype. The chain carries TRBV4-2 and TRBJ2-7; D might be TRBD1 (6 bases). CDR3 length: 14 residues. Germline V gene lookup returns CDR1 LGHNA and CDR2 YNFKEQ. The ends were cut back, 6 bases at V and 6 bases at J, with 18 bases in the middle. CDR3 sequence reads: CASSGRLGAFEQYF. The CDR3 coding sequence is TGTGCCAGCAGTGGACGGCTGGGGGCCTTCGAGCAGTACTTC.